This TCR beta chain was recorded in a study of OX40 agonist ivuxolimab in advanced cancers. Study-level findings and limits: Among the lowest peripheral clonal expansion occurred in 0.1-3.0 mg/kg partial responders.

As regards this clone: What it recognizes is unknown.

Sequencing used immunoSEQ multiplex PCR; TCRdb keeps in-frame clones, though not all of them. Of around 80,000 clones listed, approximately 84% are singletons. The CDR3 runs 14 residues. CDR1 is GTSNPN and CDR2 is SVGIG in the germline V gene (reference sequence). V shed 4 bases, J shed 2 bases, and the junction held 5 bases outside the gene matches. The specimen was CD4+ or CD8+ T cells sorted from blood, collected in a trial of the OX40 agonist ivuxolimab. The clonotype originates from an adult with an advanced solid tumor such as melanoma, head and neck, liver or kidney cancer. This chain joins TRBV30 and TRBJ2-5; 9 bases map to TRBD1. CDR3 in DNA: TGTGCCTGGAACCTCGGGACAGGGCAAGAGACCCAGTACTTC. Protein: CAWNLGTGQETQYF.